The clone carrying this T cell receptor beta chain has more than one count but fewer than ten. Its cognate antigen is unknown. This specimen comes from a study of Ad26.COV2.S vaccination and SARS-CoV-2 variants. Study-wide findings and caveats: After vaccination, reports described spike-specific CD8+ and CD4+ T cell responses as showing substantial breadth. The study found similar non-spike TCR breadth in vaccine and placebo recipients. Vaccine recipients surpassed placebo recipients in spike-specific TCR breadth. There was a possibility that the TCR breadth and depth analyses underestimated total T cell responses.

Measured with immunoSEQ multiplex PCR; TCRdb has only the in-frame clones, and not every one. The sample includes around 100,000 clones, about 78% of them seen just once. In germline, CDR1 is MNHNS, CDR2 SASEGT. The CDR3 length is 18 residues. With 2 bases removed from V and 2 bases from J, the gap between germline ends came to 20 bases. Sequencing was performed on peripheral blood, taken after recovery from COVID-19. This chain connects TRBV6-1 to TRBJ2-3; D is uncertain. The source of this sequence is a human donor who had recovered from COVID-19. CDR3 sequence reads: CASSESRWVAGTTDTQYF. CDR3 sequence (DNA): TGTGCCAGCAGTGAAAGTCGGTGGGTAGCAGGCACCACAGATACGCAGTATTTT.